This T cell receptor beta chain was found in a study of blood T cell repertoires in COVID-19. In the authors' methods: Counts of nucleated cells, estimated from reference gene primer amplification, were obtained. Profiling relied on immunoSEQ multiplex PCR, and the TCRdb table lists in-frame clones only, not all of them. V and J calls plus clone size are reproduced from that table; the DNA served to infer D and trimming. Of 410,000 or so clones detected, 89% appear once; the ten largest clones hold roughly 1.6%. CDR3 length: 15 residues. CDR1 and CDR2 (germline): ENHRY, SYGVKD. The V gene end was trimmed by 5 bases and the J gene end by 0 bases; junction bases not matched to a gene: 3.

Sequencing input: peripheral blood. The chain uses TRBV10-3 and TRBJ1-1; TRBD1 agrees at 10 bases. The receptor was derived from a woman aged 40 to 50 with COVID-19, enrolled during active disease. Written as DNA, the CDR3 is TGTGCCATCAGTAAGACAGGGGGCCTGAACACTGAAGCTTTCTTT. Protein product: CAISKTGGLNTEAFF.